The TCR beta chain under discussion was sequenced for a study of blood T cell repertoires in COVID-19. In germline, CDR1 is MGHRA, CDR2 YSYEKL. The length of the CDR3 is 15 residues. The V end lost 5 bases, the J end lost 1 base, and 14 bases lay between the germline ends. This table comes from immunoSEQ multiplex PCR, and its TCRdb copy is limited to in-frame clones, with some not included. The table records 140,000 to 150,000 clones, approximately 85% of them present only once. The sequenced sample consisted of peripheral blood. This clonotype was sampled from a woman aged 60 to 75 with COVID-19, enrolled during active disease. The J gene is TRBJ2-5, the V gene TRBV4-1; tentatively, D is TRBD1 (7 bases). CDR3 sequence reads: CASSTRQGGQETQYF. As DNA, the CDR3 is TGCGCCAGCAGCACCAGACAGGGAGGCCAAGAGACCCAGTACTTC.